This TCR beta chain was identified in a study of identical twins. CDR1 and CDR2 from the germline V gene are MNHEY and SVGEGT. This CDR3 region has 12 residues. Trimming removed 6 bases at V and 9 bases at J, with 11 bases between. MiXCR, applied by TCRdb to the 5' RACE reads, yields one record per CDR3 protein. The sample consists of about 520,000 distinct CDR3 sequences, 20% to 25% of them appearing once. The sample also formed part of further work on T cells expressing NK-cell markers. From that report: Sorting in several experiments was restricted by an anti-gamma-delta TCR antibody to alpha-beta TCR T cells.

Material for sequencing was CD4+ T cells sorted from blood. This TCR was recovered from a woman aged 18 to 35 in good health. This sequence joins TRBV6-2 or TRBV6-3 and TRBJ2-2; D gene ambiguous. DNA of the CDR3: TGTGCCAGCAGCGTGATAGATCGGGAGCTGTTTTTT. Its protein product is CASSVIDRELFF.